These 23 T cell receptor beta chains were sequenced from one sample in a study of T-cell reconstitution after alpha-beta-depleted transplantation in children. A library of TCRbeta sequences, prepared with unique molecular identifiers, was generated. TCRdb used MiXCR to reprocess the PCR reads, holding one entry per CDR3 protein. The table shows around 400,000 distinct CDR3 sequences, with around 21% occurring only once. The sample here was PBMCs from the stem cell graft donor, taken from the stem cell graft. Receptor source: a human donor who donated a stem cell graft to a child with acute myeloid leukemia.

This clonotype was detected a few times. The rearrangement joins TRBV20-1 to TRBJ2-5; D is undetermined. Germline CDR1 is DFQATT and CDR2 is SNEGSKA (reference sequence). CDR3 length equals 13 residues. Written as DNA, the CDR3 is TGCAGCGCCCCATTCGCGGCCCAAGAGACCCAGTACTTC. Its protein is CSAPFAAQETQYF.

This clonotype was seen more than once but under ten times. CDR3 sequence (DNA): TGTGCCAGCAGCTTAGCCTCAGGACTAGCGGGAAGCACAGATACGCAGTATTTT. Translation: CASSLASGLAGSTDTQYF. V is TRBV7-2 and J is TRBJ2-3; 12 nucleotides line up with TRBD2. Per the germline V gene, CDR1 is SGHTA and CDR2 is FQGNSA. The ends lost 0 bases at V and 0 bases at J; junction bases unmatched: 4. There are 18 residues in the CDR3.

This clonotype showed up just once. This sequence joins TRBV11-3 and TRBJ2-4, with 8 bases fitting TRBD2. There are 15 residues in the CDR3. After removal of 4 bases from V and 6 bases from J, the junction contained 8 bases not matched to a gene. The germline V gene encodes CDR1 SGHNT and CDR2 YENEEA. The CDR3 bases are TGTGCCAGCAGCTCCCTAACTAGCGGAACAAACATTCAGTACTTC. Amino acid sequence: CASSSLTSGTNIQYF.

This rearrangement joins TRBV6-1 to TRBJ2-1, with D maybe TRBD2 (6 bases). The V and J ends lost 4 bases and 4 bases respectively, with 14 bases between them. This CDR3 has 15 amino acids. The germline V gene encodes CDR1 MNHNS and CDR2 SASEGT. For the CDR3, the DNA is TGTGCCAGCAGTGGGGAGGCGGAGGCGTACAATGAGCAGTTCTTC. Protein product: CASSGEAEAYNEQFF.

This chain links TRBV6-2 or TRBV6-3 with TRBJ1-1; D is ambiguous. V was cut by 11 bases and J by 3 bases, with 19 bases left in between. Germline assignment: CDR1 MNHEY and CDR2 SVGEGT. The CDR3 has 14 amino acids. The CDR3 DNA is TGTGCCTGCCAGGCCCGTTTCAGAGACACTGAAGCTTTCTTT. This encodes CACQARFRDTEAFF.

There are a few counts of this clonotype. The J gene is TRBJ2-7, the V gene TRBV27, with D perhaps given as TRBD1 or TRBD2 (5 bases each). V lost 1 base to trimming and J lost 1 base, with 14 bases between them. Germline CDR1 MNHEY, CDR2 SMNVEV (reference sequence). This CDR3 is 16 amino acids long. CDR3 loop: CASSLFIGAGSYEQYF. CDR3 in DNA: TGTGCCAGCAGTTTATTCATCGGGGCCGGGTCCTACGAGCAGTACTTC.

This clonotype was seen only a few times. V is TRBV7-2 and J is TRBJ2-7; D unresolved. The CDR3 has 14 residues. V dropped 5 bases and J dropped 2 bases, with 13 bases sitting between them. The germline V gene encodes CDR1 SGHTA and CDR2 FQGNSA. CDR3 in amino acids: CASSHGGATYEQYF. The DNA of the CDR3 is TGTGCCAGCAGCCACGGCGGAGCTACCTACGAGCAGTACTTC.

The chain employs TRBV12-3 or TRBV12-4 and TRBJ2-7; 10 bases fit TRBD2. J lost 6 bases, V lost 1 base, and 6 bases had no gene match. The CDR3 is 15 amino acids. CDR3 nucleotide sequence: TGTGCCAGCAGTTTAGTGGCAGCGGGAGGGACCGAGCAGTACTTC. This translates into CASSLVAAGGTEQYF.

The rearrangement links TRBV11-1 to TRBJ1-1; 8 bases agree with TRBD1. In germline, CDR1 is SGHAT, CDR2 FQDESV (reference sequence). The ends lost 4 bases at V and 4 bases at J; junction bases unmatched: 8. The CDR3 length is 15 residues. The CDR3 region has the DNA TGTGCCAGCAGCTCAGGAGACAGGGGAGGCACTGAAGCTTTCTTT. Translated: CASSSGDRGGTEAFF.

The CDR3 DNA sequence: TGCGCCAGCAGCGAAACTAGCGATAGAGGCACAGATACGCAGTATTTT. Its translation is CASSETSDRGTDTQYF. This chain uses TRBV5-1 with TRBJ2-3; 7 nucleotides match TRBD2. The germline V gene encodes CDR1 SGHRS and CDR2 YFSETQ. The junction had 9 bases not matched to a gene; V was cut back by 4 bases and J by 1 base. This CDR3 region has 16 residues.

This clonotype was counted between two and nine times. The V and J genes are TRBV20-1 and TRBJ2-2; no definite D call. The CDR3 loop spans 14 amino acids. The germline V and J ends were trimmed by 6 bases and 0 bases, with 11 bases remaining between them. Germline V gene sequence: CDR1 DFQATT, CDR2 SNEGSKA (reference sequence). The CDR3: CSASGVSNTGELFF. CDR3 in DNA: TGCAGTGCGTCCGGAGTGTCGAACACCGGGGAGCTGTTTTTT.

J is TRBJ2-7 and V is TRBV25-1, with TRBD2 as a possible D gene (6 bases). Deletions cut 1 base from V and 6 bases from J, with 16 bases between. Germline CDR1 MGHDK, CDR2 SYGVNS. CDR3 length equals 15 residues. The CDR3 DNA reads TGTGCCAGCAGTGAATTCGGGGAGGAATATGGCGAGCAGTACTTC. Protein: CASSEFGEEYGEQYF.

In DNA form, the CDR3 reads TGTGCCAGCAGCTTAGGGACAAGGGAGACCCAGTACTTC. Protein product: CASSLGTRETQYF. The genes are TRBV7-2 and TRBJ2-5; D is perhaps TRBD1 (5 bases). CDR3 size: 13 residues. Trimming cost V 1 base and J 5 bases, with 8 bases left between them. Germline V gives CDR1 SGHTA, CDR2 FQGNSA.

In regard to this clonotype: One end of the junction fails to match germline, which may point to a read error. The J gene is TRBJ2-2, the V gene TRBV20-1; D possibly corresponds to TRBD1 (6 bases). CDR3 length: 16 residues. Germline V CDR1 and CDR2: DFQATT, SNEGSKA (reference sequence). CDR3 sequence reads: CCARDPQQGDTGELFF. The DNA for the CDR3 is TGCTGTGCTAGAGATCCCCAACAGGGCGACACCGGGGAGCTGTTTTTT.

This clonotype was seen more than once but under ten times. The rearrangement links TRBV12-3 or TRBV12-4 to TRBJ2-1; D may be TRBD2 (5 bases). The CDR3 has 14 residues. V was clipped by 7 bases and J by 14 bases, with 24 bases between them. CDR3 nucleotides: TGTGCCAGCACAACCGGGAACTCATTACTTCAAGAGTTCTTC. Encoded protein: CASTTGNSLLQEFF.

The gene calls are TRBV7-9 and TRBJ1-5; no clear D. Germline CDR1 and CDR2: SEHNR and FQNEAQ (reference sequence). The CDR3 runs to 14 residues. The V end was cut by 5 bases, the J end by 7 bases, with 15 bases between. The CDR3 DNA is TGTGCCAGCAGCCCGGCGGGTGAAGGGCAGCCCCAGCATTTT. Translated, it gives CASSPAGEGQPQHF.

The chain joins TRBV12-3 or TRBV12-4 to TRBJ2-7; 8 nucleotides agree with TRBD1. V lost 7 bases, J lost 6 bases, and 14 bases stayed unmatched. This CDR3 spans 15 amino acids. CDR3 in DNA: TGTGCCAGCACCCTAGGGGCAGGGGGCACCCTCGAGCAGTACTTC. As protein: CASTLGAGGTLEQYF.

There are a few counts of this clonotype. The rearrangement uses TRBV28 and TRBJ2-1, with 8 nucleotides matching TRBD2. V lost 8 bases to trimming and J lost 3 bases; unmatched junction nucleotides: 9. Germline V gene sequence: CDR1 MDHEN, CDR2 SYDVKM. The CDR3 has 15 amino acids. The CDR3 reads CASHPGGRYYNEQFF. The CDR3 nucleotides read TGTGCCAGCCACCCGGGGGGGAGGTACTACAATGAGCAGTTCTTC.

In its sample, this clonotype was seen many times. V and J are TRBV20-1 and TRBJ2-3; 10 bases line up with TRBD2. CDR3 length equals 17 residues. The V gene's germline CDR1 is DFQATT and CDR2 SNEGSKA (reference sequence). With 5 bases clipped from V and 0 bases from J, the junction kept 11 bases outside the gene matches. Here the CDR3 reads CSAQGLADLPSTDTQYF. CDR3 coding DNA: TGCAGTGCTCAAGGACTAGCGGACCTTCCTAGCACAGATACGCAGTATTTT.

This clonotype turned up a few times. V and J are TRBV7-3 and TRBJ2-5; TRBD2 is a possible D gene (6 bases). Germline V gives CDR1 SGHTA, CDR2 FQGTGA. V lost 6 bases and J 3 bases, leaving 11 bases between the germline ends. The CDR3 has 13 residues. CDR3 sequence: CASSSTRKETQYF. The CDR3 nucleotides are TGTGCCAGCAGTTCGACTAGGAAAGAGACCCAGTACTTC.

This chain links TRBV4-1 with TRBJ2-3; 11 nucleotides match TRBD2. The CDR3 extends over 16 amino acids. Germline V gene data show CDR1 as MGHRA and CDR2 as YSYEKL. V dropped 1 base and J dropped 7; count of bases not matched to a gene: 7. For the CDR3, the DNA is TGCGCCAGCAGCCAAGGGGGACTAGCGGTCCCGAATACGCAGTATTTT. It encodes CASSQGGLAVPNTQYF.

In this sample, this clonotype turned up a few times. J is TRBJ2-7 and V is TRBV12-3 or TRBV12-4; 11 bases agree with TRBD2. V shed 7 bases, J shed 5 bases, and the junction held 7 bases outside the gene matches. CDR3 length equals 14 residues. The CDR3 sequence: CASIASGRPDEQYF. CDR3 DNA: TGTGCCAGCATCGCTAGCGGGAGGCCTGACGAGCAGTACTTC.

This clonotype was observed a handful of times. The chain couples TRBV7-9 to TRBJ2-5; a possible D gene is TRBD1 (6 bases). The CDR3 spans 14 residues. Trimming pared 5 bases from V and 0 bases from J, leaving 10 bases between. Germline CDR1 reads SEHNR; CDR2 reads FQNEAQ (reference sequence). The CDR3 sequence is CASSRDTYQETQYF. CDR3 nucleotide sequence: TGTGCCAGCAGCCGGGACACCTACCAAGAGACCCAGTACTTC.